What follows are 32 T cell receptor beta chains derived from one specimen sequenced in a study of graft-versus-host responses after intestinal transplantation. TCRdb's copy holds only in-frame clones and misses some; the assay was immunoSEQ multiplex PCR. This table holds 86,000 or so clones, about nine tenths found once. The antigens of these receptors remain unknown. The sample consisted of unstimulated CD8+ T cells sorted from spleen or lymph node cells, taken before intestinal transplant. Receptors originate from a human donor who received an intestinal transplant.

A single count supports this clone. This chain links TRBV19 with TRBJ2-3; 8 bases align to TRBD2. The junction had 11 bases not matched to a gene; V was cut back by 4 bases and J by 2 bases. Germline V gene lookup returns CDR1 LNHDA and CDR2 SQIVND (reference sequence). The CDR3 covers 17 residues. For the CDR3, the DNA is TGTGCCAGTAGTACTACCTTAGCGGGAATTTACACAGATACGCAGTATTTT. Translated, it gives CASSTTLAGIYTDTQYF.

The rearrangement uses TRBV19 and TRBJ2-3; 7 nucleotides align to TRBD1. The CDR3 loop spans 14 amino acids. Trimming took 11 bases from V and 1 from J; bases not matched to a gene: 9. CDR1 and CDR2 from the germline V gene are LNHDA and SQIVND (reference sequence). The CDR3 DNA reads as TGTGCCCCACGGGACAGCTGCTGCACAGATACGCAGTATTTT. Encoded protein: CAPRDSCCTDTQYF.

V gene TRBV27 combines with J gene TRBJ2-1; TRBD2 matches 7 bases. Germline V gene lookup returns CDR1 MNHEY and CDR2 SMNVEV (reference sequence). V shed 4 bases, J shed 5 bases, and the junction held 8 bases outside the gene matches. CDR3 size: 15 residues. The CDR3 reads CASSSTSRLNNEQFF. The CDR3 DNA follows: TGTGCCAGCAGTTCGACTAGCCGGTTGAACAATGAGCAGTTCTTC.

The rearrangement links TRBV6-4 to TRBJ2-2; the match to TRBD1 covers 7 bases. CDR1 is MRHNA and CDR2 is SNTAGT in the germline V gene. The J segment lost 3 bases and the V segment lost 4 bases, leaving 2 bases of the junction unmatched. The CDR3 extends over 14 amino acids. The DNA for the CDR3 is TGTGCCAGCAGTGGGGACAGCCACACCGGGGAGCTGTTTTTT. Translating it yields CASSGDSHTGELFF.

The J gene is TRBJ1-1, the V gene TRBV7-9; D not certain. This CDR3 comprises 12 residues. With 3 bases removed from V and 7 bases from J, the gap between germline ends came to 9 bases. Germline CDR1 SEHNR, CDR2 FQNEAQ (reference sequence). The CDR3: CASSFLEVEAFF. CDR3 nucleotide sequence: TGTGCCAGCAGCTTTTTGGAGGTTGAAGCTTTCTTT.

This rearrangement joins TRBV29-1 to TRBJ2-5, with TRBD2 matching 10 bases. The CDR3 totals 15 residues. V trimming: 6 bases; J trimming: 5 bases; junction bases outside the gene matches: 12. From germline, CDR1 is SQVTM and CDR2 ANQGSEA. The CDR3: CSVNMGLAIQETQYF. CDR3 bases: TGCAGCGTAAACATGGGACTAGCGATTCAGGAGACCCAGTACTTC.

This chain joins TRBV13 and TRBJ1-1; no firm D call. Germline V gene lookup returns CDR1 PRHDT and CDR2 FYEKMQ (reference sequence). Trimming removed 5 bases from V and 5 bases from J, with 9 bases in between. The CDR3 has 12 amino acids. CDR3 sequence (DNA): TGTGCCAGCAGCCCCCGGGGTACTGAAGCTTTCTTT. Its translation is CASSPRGTEAFF.

The rearrangement links TRBV18 to TRBJ2-4; TRBD2 is a possible D gene (6 bases). Trimming cost V 5 bases and J 6 bases, with 23 bases left between them. CDR1 is KGHSH, CDR2 LQKENI, per germline. The CDR3 totals 17 residues. The CDR3 spells CASSTKGLQRRGNIQYF. CDR3 nucleotide sequence: TGTGCCAGCTCAACCAAGGGCCTTCAGAGGAGGGGAAACATTCAGTACTTC.

V gene TRBV4-1 combines with J gene TRBJ2-7, with TRBD1 identical over 7 bases. The V and J ends lost 2 bases and 2 bases, in that order; junction bases with no gene match: 6. CDR1 and CDR2 (germline): MGHRA, YSYEKL. This CDR3 spans 15 amino acids. CDR3 nucleotide sequence: TGCGCCAGCAGCCAAACGACAGGGACGGCCTACGAGCAGTACTTC. It yields the protein CASSQTTGTAYEQYF.

J is TRBJ2-3 and V is TRBV7-6, with no clear D. V lost 1 base to trimming and J lost 4 bases, with 9 bases between them. Germline assignment: CDR1 SGHVS and CDR2 FNYEAQ. The CDR3 sequence is 14 residues long. The CDR3 loop is CASSLEESADTQYF. In DNA form, the CDR3 reads TGTGCCAGCAGCTTAGAGGAAAGCGCAGATACGCAGTATTTT.

This chain links TRBV27 with TRBJ1-1, with D possibly being TRBD1 (6 bases). This CDR3 region has 16 residues. Trimming left V 6 bases short and J 1 base short, with 18 bases between. The germline CDR1 and CDR2 sequences are MNHEY and SMNVEV (reference sequence). CDR3 amino acids: CASRASTGFGNTEAFF. DNA of the CDR3: TGTGCCAGCAGAGCCTCGACAGGTTTCGGGAACACTGAAGCTTTCTTT.

The J gene is TRBJ2-5, the V gene TRBV6-5; D is possibly TRBD1 (7 bases). The DNA end is more similar to TRBJ2-7, so the J call may be wrong. Per the germline V gene, CDR1 is MNHEY and CDR2 is SVGAGI. The CDR3 contains 16 residues. DNA of the CDR3: TGTGCCAGCAGTTACTCCGGGGGACAGCAGATCTACGAGCAGTACTTC. Its translation: CASSYSGGQQIYEQYF.

This chain uses TRBV4-1 with TRBJ1-1, with 7 bases identical to TRBD1. This CDR3 has 16 amino acids. Germline V gene data show CDR1 as MGHRA and CDR2 as YSYEKL. V lost 0 bases to trimming and J lost 3 bases; unmatched junction nucleotides: 7. This CDR3 reads CASSQDGRGQDTEAFF. The CDR3 coding sequence is TGCGCCAGCAGCCAAGATGGGAGGGGGCAGGACACTGAAGCTTTCTTT.

This clone was observed once. The V call is TRBV4-1, the J call TRBJ1-2; perhaps TRBD1 as D (5 bases). The CDR3 is 15 amino acids. Deletions cut 4 bases from V and 10 bases from J, with 22 bases between. CDR1 and CDR2 from the germline V gene are MGHRA and YSYEKL. CDR3 sequence (DNA): TGCGCCAGCAGCCGCATTCCCACCGGGACTCCTTTCTACACCTTC. It translates to CASSRIPTGTPFYTF.

The chain has TRBV9 and TRBJ1-1; D remains unclear. Germline CDR1 and CDR2: SGDLS and YYNGEE. Trimming removed 2 bases at V and 3 bases at J, with 11 bases between. The CDR3 has 14 amino acids. The CDR3 sequence: CASSVHRRDTEAFF. For the CDR3, the DNA is TGTGCCAGCAGCGTCCATAGACGGGACACTGAAGCTTTCTTT.

V is TRBV7-6 and J is TRBJ1-1; D ambiguous. The CDR3 is 13 amino acids. V lost 4 bases and J lost 8, with 14 bases in between. CDR1 is SGHVS and CDR2 is FNYEAQ in the germline V gene. CDR3 nucleotides: TGTGCCAGCAGCTCGACTCCAGTATCGGAAGCTTTCTTT. It specifies CASSSTPVSEAFF.

V gene TRBV6-5 combines with J gene TRBJ2-5; 7 nucleotides align to TRBD1. The CDR3 sequence is 14 residues long. V shed 2 bases, J shed 3 bases, and the junction held 3 bases outside the gene matches. Germline V gene data show CDR1 as MNHEY and CDR2 as SVGAGI. CDR3 sequence: CASSYGQGEETQYF. The CDR3 DNA follows: TGTGCCAGCAGTTACGGTCAGGGGGAAGAGACCCAGTACTTC.

The chain recombines TRBV19 with TRBJ2-1, with 14 positions matching TRBD2. The CDR3 is 16 residues long. In germline, CDR1 is LNHDA, CDR2 SQIVND (reference sequence). Trimming at V came to 5 bases and at J to 8 bases, leaving 8 bases not matched to a gene. CDR3 nucleotide sequence: TGTGCCAGTAGTCCGGGACTAGCGGGGGACTGGTATGAGCAGTTCTTC. Protein: CASSPGLAGDWYEQFF.

The J gene is TRBJ2-7, the V gene TRBV5-6; 9 bases are a match to TRBD1. The germline gives CDR1 SGHDT, CDR2 YYEEEE. The junction had 13 bases not matched to a gene; V was cut back by 0 bases and J by 6 bases. CDR3 length: 17 residues. The CDR3 here is CASSLGGQGILSVEQYF. The CDR3 nucleotides read TGTGCCAGCAGCTTGGGGGGACAGGGTATTCTCTCTGTCGAGCAGTACTTC.

The chain is built from TRBV7-9 and TRBJ1-2; 8 bases are a match to TRBD1. Germline CDR1 and CDR2: SEHNR and FQNEAQ (reference sequence). The CDR3 runs 15 residues. V gave up 5 bases and J gave up 2 bases; unmatched junction bases: 7. CDR3 residues: CASSGYRGENYGYTF. The CDR3 DNA is TGTGCCAGCAGCGGGTACAGGGGGGAGAACTATGGCTACACCTTC.

The rearrangement uses TRBV27 and TRBJ2-7; no clear D. The V end was cut by 5 bases, the J end by 5 bases, with 16 bases between. Germline loops: CDR1 MNHEY, CDR2 SMNVEV (reference sequence). This CDR3 has 14 residues. CDR3 sequence: CASSTTPRRDEQYF. The CDR3 DNA follows: TGTGCCAGCAGTACCACTCCGCGACGGGACGAGCAGTACTTC.

The chain carries TRBV9 and TRBJ1-5; D not certain. V was cut by 0 bases and J by 2 bases, with 9 bases left in between. The V gene's germline CDR1 is SGDLS and CDR2 YYNGEE. This CDR3 spans 15 amino acids. The CDR3 here is CASSVDGIGNQPQHF. In DNA, the CDR3 is TGTGCCAGCAGCGTAGATGGTATCGGCAATCAGCCCCAGCATTTT.

To note about this clone: One end of the junction varies from germline; a read error may be responsible. The chain has TRBV2 and TRBJ2-7, with 7 bases that match TRBD2. The CDR3 is made up of 14 amino acids. Germline lookup yields CDR1 SNHLY and CDR2 FYNNEI. The CDR3 DNA reads as TGTGCCGGCAGTGAACTAGCGTCCTCCTACGAGCAGTACTTC. Encoded protein: CAGSELASSYEQYF. Full variable domain (rest looked up from reference TRBV2 and TRBJ2-7): EPEVTQTPSHQVTQMGQEVILRCVPISNHLYFYWYRQILGQKVEFLVSFYNNEISEKSEIFDDQFSVERPDGSNFTLKIRSTKLEDSAMYFCAGSELASSYEQYFGPGTRLTVT.

The rearrangement links TRBV4-1 to TRBJ2-3; 7 bases fit TRBD2. V shed 3 bases and J 5 bases; nucleotides not matched to a gene: 17. The germline V gene has CDR1 MGHRA and CDR2 YSYEKL. The CDR3 has 18 amino acids. CDR3 loop: CASSHEGWSGIGGDTQYF. CDR3 DNA sequence: TGCGCCAGCAGCCACGAGGGGTGGAGCGGGATCGGTGGAGATACGCAGTATTTT.

The V call is TRBV19, the J call TRBJ2-3; D gene ambiguous. This CDR3 region has 15 residues. The germline CDR1 and CDR2 sequences are LNHDA and SQIVND (reference sequence). The V end lost 4 bases, the J end lost 1 base, and 12 bases lay between the germline ends. The DNA of the CDR3 is TGTGCCAGTAGTACTTACCGCTGGGGCACAGATACGCAGTATTTT. This gives the protein CASSTYRWGTDTQYF.

The chain is built from TRBV7-9 and TRBJ2-5; D not resolved. The last part of the DNA fits TRBJ2-7 better; the J call may be wrong. The germline CDR1 and CDR2 sequences are SEHNR and FQNEAQ (reference sequence). The CDR3 spans 13 residues. The CDR3 region has the DNA TGTGCCAGCAGCCTCGACGGATCCTACGAGCAGTACTTC. This codes for CASSLDGSYEQYF.

The genes are TRBV4-1 and TRBJ2-3, with TRBD2 matching 11 bases. Germline values: CDR1 MGHRA, CDR2 YSYEKL. There are 15 residues in the CDR3. After removal of 2 bases from V and 4 bases from J, the junction contained 2 bases not matched to a gene. The CDR3 is CASSQLAGGPDTQYF. The CDR3, as DNA: TGCGCCAGCAGCCAACTAGCGGGGGGCCCAGATACGCAGTATTTT.

The chain recombines TRBV2 with TRBJ2-1, with 8 bases lining up with TRBD1. The CDR3 length is 13 residues. V was clipped by 5 bases and J by 8 bases; unmatched bases: 5. The germline gives CDR1 SNHLY, CDR2 FYNNEI. The CDR3 DNA follows: TGTGCCAGCAGTCACCCAGGGGGCGATGAGCAGTTCTTC. Translated, it gives CASSHPGGDEQFF.

The chain uses TRBV7-2 and TRBJ2-7; D is unclear. Germline V gene lookup returns CDR1 SGHTA and CDR2 FQGNSA. The CDR3 totals 13 residues. The V and J ends lost 3 bases and 3 bases respectively, with 9 bases between them. CDR3 residues: CASSFGLLYEQYF. CDR3 bases: TGTGCCAGCAGCTTCGGCCTCCTCTACGAGCAGTACTTC.

This chain joins TRBV13 and TRBJ1-6; D gene unclear. This CDR3 contains 15 residues. The germline V gene has CDR1 PRHDT and CDR2 FYEKMQ (reference sequence). With 5 bases removed from V and 9 bases from J, the gap between germline ends came to 17 bases. CDR3 protein: CASSQQRTQGSPLHF. DNA for the CDR3: TGTGCCAGCAGCCAACAGCGAACACAAGGTTCACCCCTCCACTTT.

The V and J genes are TRBV2 and TRBJ1-1, with unresolved D. The V gene's germline CDR1 is SNHLY and CDR2 FYNNEI. The length of the CDR3 is 12 residues. V lost 6 bases and J lost 4, with 9 bases in between. As DNA, the CDR3 is TGTGCCAGCAGCCCGTTGGGCACTGAAGCTTTCTTT. It codes for CASSPLGTEAFF.

The chain joins TRBV5-1 to TRBJ1-2; 7 bases are shared with TRBD1. The length of the CDR3 is 14 residues. The V gene's germline CDR1 is SGHRS and CDR2 YFSETQ. V dropped 4 bases and J dropped 8; count of bases not matched to a gene: 11. CDR3 bases: TGCGCCAGCAGCGCCCCGACAGGGAGAGAGGGCTACACCTTC. Amino acid sequence: CASSAPTGREGYTF.